The entry below describes one T cell receptor (beta chain). Sequencing was performed with immunoSEQ multiplex PCR; in TCRdb, only in-frame clones are kept and a portion is missing. The sample shows about 120,000 clones, roughly 95% of them seen only once. These data belong to a study of OX40 agonist ivuxolimab in advanced cancers. This CDR3 has 16 residues. After removal of 5 bases from V and 6 bases from J, the junction contained 10 bases not matched to a gene. Germline V gene data show CDR1 as SGHAT and CDR2 as FQDESV (reference sequence). The origin of this receptor is an adult with an advanced solid tumor such as melanoma, head and neck, liver or kidney cancer. The chain has TRBV11-1 and TRBJ1-1, with 12 bases aligning to TRBD1. The starting material was CD4+ or CD8+ T cells sorted from blood, obtained in a trial of the OX40 agonist ivuxolimab. The CDR3 DNA follows: TGTGCCAGCAGCATCCTCACCGGGACAGGGGGCGCTGAAGCTTTCTTT. Amino acid sequence: CASSILTGTGGAEAFF.